This T cell receptor beta chain was found in a study of blood T cell repertoires in COVID-19. Study-wide context: Samples taken during acute and convalescent COVID-19 were collected in the United States, Italy and Spain.

This table comes from immunoSEQ multiplex PCR, and its TCRdb copy is limited to in-frame clones, with some not included. Here the sample spans 70,000 or so clones, 76% being singletons. During active infection, Seattle patients enrolled and were then monitored through disease. The CDR3 spans 15 residues. The germline V gene has CDR1 SNHLY and CDR2 FYNNEI. Losses at the gene ends were 4 bases for V and 7 bases for J; bases not matched to a gene: 4. The material sequenced was peripheral blood. This sequence originates from a man between 60 and 75 years old with COVID-19, enrolled during active disease. The rearrangement uses TRBV2 and TRBJ1-6; 10 nucleotides align to TRBD1. In nucleotides, the CDR3 is TGTGCCAGCAGTGCGCAGGGACAGGGGAATTCACCCCTCCACTTT. Translated: CASSAQGQGNSPLHF.